The present T cell receptor beta chain was sequenced within a study of cytomegalovirus exposure and HLA in healthy donors. Study as a whole: There were some 400 genotyped donors. Of these, 81% fell in the genetic ancestry cluster associated with self-reported Caucasian donors.

The primer mix had 60 Vbeta and 13 Jbeta primers. TCRdb keeps only in-frame clones here, not all; method: immunoSEQ multiplex PCR. The repertoire holds more than 85,000 clones, 65% to 75% seen once, with over 4% in the top ten. Germline assignment: CDR1 MNHEY and CDR2 SVGAGI. The CDR3 has 14 amino acids. V was pared by 7 bases and J by 1 base, with 5 bases of the junction left unmatched. Sequenced input: PBMCs. The receptor's source is a woman aged 18-29 years in good health and CMV-seropositive. The rearrangement joins TRBV6-5 to TRBJ2-7; TRBD2 matches 9 bases. The CDR3 protein is CASMGTSGSYEQYF. Here the CDR3 DNA reads TGTGCCAGCATGGGTACTAGCGGGTCCTACGAGCAGTACTTC.